Following are 25 T cell receptor beta chains from one sample sequenced in a study of T cells after yellow fever vaccination. TCRdb independently ran MiXCR on the 5' RACE reads; one entry per CDR3 protein. This repertoire shows approximately 450,000 distinct CDR3 sequences, around 20% found once; its top ten account for roughly a sixth. Material: PBMCs, obtained before the yellow fever booster vaccination. The receptors derive from a young man who received the YFV17D yellow fever vaccine.

The rearrangement links TRBV18 to TRBJ2-4; D might be TRBD1 (6 bases). Germline V gives CDR1 KGHSH, CDR2 LQKENI. The CDR3 has 14 residues. Trimming stripped 3 bases from V and 6 bases from J, with 12 bases between. CDR3 sequence: CASSPYRVTNIQYF. Here the CDR3 DNA reads TGTGCCAGCTCACCGTACAGGGTAACAAACATTCAGTACTTC.

This rearrangement joins TRBV10-3 to TRBJ2-5; TRBD2 matches 12 bases. Trimming cost V 6 bases and J 1 base; bases outside gene matches: 3. The V gene's germline CDR1 is ENHRY and CDR2 SYGVKD. The CDR3 covers 15 residues. The CDR3 spells CAIRETSGGQETQYF. CDR3 coding DNA: TGTGCCATCAGGGAGACTAGCGGGGGCCAAGAGACCCAGTACTTC.

This chain uses TRBV18 with TRBJ1-1, with TRBD1 identical over 8 bases. Per the germline V gene, CDR1 is KGHSH and CDR2 is LQKENI. This CDR3 has 15 residues. The trim removed 5 bases at V and 6 bases at J, leaving 11 bases unmatched. CDR3 region: CASSSYNQGAPEAFF. Written as DNA, the CDR3 is TGTGCCAGCTCATCTTACAATCAGGGGGCTCCTGAAGCTTTCTTT.

The chain combines TRBV5-5 with TRBJ2-3, with 9 nucleotides matching TRBD2. CDR3 length: 18 amino acids. Trimming removed 1 base from V and 2 bases from J; junction bases left unmatched: 11. Germline assignment: CDR1 SGHKS and CDR2 YYEKEE (reference sequence). The CDR3 region has the DNA TGTGCCAGCAGCTTGCCTGCTAGCGGGGCCCTTTCCACAGATACGCAGTATTTT. It encodes CASSLPASGALSTDTQYF.

This clonotype came up many times. This sequence joins TRBV4-3 and TRBJ1-2; a possible D gene is TRBD1 (6 bases). With 3 bases removed from V and 7 bases from J, the gap between germline ends came to 15 bases. The CDR3 is 14 amino acids. Germline CDR1 LGHNA, CDR2 YSLEER. The CDR3 here is CASSQTPDRSGYTF. In DNA form, the CDR3 reads TGCGCCAGCAGCCAGACTCCCGACAGGTCTGGCTACACCTTC.

The rearrangement uses TRBV24-1 and TRBJ2-3, with 7 bases lining up with TRBD2. After removal of 6 bases from V and 6 bases from J, the junction contained 8 bases not matched to a gene. Germline V gene lookup returns CDR1 KGHDR and CDR2 SFDVKD. The CDR3 totals 14 residues. DNA of the CDR3: TGTGCCACCAGTCCAGCGGGGCGGTTGGATACGCAGTATTTT. This encodes CATSPAGRLDTQYF.

This clonotype was recorded only once. The genes are TRBV4-1 and TRBJ2-7, with a weak D call TRBD1 (5 bases). Germline CDR1 is MGHRA and CDR2 is YSYEKL. The CDR3 extends over 14 amino acids. Deletions cut 2 bases from V and 0 bases from J, with 8 bases between. The CDR3 loop reads CASSQTDSSYEQYF. The DNA of the CDR3 is TGCGCCAGCAGCCAAACAGACAGCTCCTACGAGCAGTACTTC.

This clonotype has a single count. The rearrangement uses TRBV24-1 and TRBJ1-5; D gene uncertain. CDR1 is KGHDR and CDR2 is SFDVKD in the germline V gene. The CDR3 is made up of 13 amino acids. Trimming stripped 1 base from V and 7 bases from J, with 7 bases between. The CDR3 nucleotides are TGTGCCACCAGTGATTTCGCTGGGCAGCCCCAGCATTTT. Encoded protein: CATSDFAGQPQHF.

J is TRBJ1-1 and V is TRBV27; D gene unclear. V gave up 2 bases and J gave up 3 bases, with 7 bases separating them. CDR1 MNHEY and CDR2 SMNVEV come from the germline V gene (reference sequence). The CDR3 sequence is 13 residues long. CDR3 protein: CASSLREDTEAFF. The CDR3 nucleotides read TGTGCCAGCAGTTTAAGGGAAGACACTGAAGCTTTCTTT.

The count of this clonotype is one. The genes are TRBV9 and TRBJ1-5, with D uncertain. V was pared by 4 bases and J by 5 bases, with 10 bases between. Germline V lookup: CDR1 SGDLS, CDR2 YYNGEE. The CDR3 has 13 amino acids. This chain's CDR3 is CASSIEPDQPQHF. CDR3 nucleotides: TGTGCCAGCAGCATAGAGCCAGATCAGCCCCAGCATTTT.

The genes are TRBV2 and TRBJ2-7; 8 bases align to TRBD1. V dropped 7 bases and J dropped 9; count of bases not matched to a gene: 11. Germline V gene lookup returns CDR1 SNHLY and CDR2 FYNNEI. The CDR3 spans 13 residues. CDR3 sequence reads: CASTTGGSFGQYF. DNA of the CDR3: TGTGCCAGCACCACAGGGGGATCGTTTGGGCAGTACTTC.

V gene TRBV15 combines with J gene TRBJ2-5, with unresolved D. The CDR3 contains 13 residues. Germline assignment: CDR1 LNHNV and CDR2 YYDKDF (reference sequence). The V and J ends lost 0 bases and 4 bases respectively, with 6 bases between them. In nucleotides, the CDR3 is TGTGCCACCAGCAGAGATGTAGGAGAGACCCAGTACTTC. Translating gives CATSRDVGETQYF.

The V and J genes are TRBV7-2 and TRBJ1-1, with D maybe TRBD1 (5 bases). Trimming took 5 bases from V and 9 from J, leaving 13 bases between them. Germline V gene lookup returns CDR1 SGHTA and CDR2 FQGNSA. The CDR3 has 12 amino acids. CDR3 DNA: TGTGCCAGCAGCACTCAGGGTTTACAAGCTTTCTTT. It encodes CASSTQGLQAFF.

This clonotype has more than one count but fewer than ten. This rearrangement joins TRBV10-2 to TRBJ1-5; D possibly corresponds to TRBD1 (5 bases). V was pared by 0 bases and J by 7 bases, with 10 bases between. CDR1 is WSHSY and CDR2 is SAAADI in the germline V gene. The length of the CDR3 is 14 residues. CDR3 residues: CASSESGPHQPQHF. CDR3 bases: TGCGCCAGCAGTGAGTCGGGACCCCACCAGCCCCAGCATTTT.

This clonotype came up a few times. CDR3 in DNA: TGCGCCAGCAGCTTGGACCCAGGCAAGAATCAGCCCCAGCATTTT. It yields the protein CASSLDPGKNQPQHF. The chain employs TRBV5-1 and TRBJ1-5, with D uncertain. There are 15 residues in the CDR3. Germline lookup yields CDR1 SGHRS and CDR2 YFSETQ. V was cut by 0 bases and J by 4 bases, with 11 bases left in between.

There are a few counts of this clonotype. The chain carries TRBV4-3 and TRBJ2-2; unclear D gene. The CDR3 has 15 residues. The germline V and J ends were trimmed by 1 base and 3 bases, with 9 bases remaining between them. Germline CDR1 LGHNA, CDR2 YSLEER. CDR3 in DNA: TGCGCCAGCAGCCAAGTTGGGTTCGACACCGGGGAGCTGTTTTTT. The encoded protein is CASSQVGFDTGELFF.

This clonotype occurred a few times. V is TRBV14 and J is TRBJ2-7; a possible D gene is TRBD1 (6 bases). Trimming removed 0 bases at V and 4 bases at J, with 13 bases between. Germline CDR1 reads SGHDN; CDR2 reads FVKESK. The CDR3 consists of 15 residues. In nucleotides, the CDR3 is TGTGCCAGCAGCCAAGACTTCGACAGGAGATACGAGCAGTACTTC. Translation gives CASSQDFDRRYEQYF.

This clonotype showed up many times. The chain is built from TRBV6-2 or TRBV6-3 and TRBJ2-3, with D perhaps TRBD2 (5 bases). Trimming shortened V by 5 bases and J by 3 bases, and 12 bases separated the two germline ends. This CDR3 has 14 residues. Germline CDR1 is MNHEY and CDR2 is SVGEGT. The CDR3 loop reads CASSDFLATDTQYF. DNA of the CDR3: TGTGCCAGCAGTGATTTTTTAGCGACAGATACGCAGTATTTT.

This chain uses TRBV10-3 with TRBJ1-2; D call uncertain. Germline V CDR1 and CDR2: ENHRY, SYGVKD. This CDR3 contains 12 residues. V was trimmed by 7 bases and J by 8 bases, leaving 14 bases between them. The CDR3 region is CAIKEAGTGYTF. The CDR3, as DNA: TGTGCCATCAAGGAGGCGGGTACCGGCTACACCTTC.

V and J are TRBV4-3 and TRBJ1-1; D may be TRBD1 (6 bases). The germline V gene encodes CDR1 LGHNA and CDR2 YSLEER. This CDR3 contains 14 residues. Trimming stripped 0 bases from V and 4 bases from J, with 9 bases between. The CDR3 protein is CASSQDRGGTEAFF. In DNA, the CDR3 is TGCGCCAGCAGCCAAGATCGAGGGGGCACTGAAGCTTTCTTT.

The sample holds many counts of this clonotype. This chain joins TRBV6-2 or TRBV6-3 and TRBJ2-1; D gene ambiguous. Germline CDR1 MNHEY, CDR2 SVGEGT. Trimming pared 4 bases from V and 9 bases from J, leaving 7 bases between. The CDR3 has 11 amino acids. This CDR3 is CASSFGIEQFF. The CDR3 DNA sequence: TGTGCCAGCAGTTTTGGGATTGAGCAGTTCTTC.

This clonotype occurred once. The chain carries TRBV7-2 and TRBJ2-7, with TRBD2 identical over 8 bases. In germline, CDR1 is SGHTA, CDR2 FQGNSA. This CDR3 has 15 residues. With 5 bases clipped from V and 5 bases from J, the junction kept 11 bases outside the gene matches. The CDR3 region has the DNA TGTGCCAGCAGCCCAGGACTAGCAGTTTCCCACGAGCAGTACTTC. Translating gives CASSPGLAVSHEQYF.

There are a few counts of this clonotype. The chain combines TRBV4-3 with TRBJ2-3, with 8 bases matching TRBD1. V lost 0 bases to trimming and J lost 1 base; unmatched junction nucleotides: 6. The CDR3 is 17 amino acids. Germline V lookup: CDR1 LGHNA, CDR2 YSLEER. CDR3 coding DNA: TGCGCCAGCAGCCAAGATTGGACAGGGTCTGGCACAGATACGCAGTATTTT. As protein: CASSQDWTGSGTDTQYF.

This clonotype showed up just a few times. The CDR3 DNA reads TGCGCCAGCAGCACAGGGCCAAACACAGATACGCAGTATTTT. It yields the protein CASSTGPNTDTQYF. The chain uses TRBV5-1 and TRBJ2-3, with D possibly being TRBD1 (6 bases). The germline CDR1 and CDR2 sequences are SGHRS and YFSETQ. The V gene lost 4 bases and the J gene lost 2 bases, with 11 bases spanning the gap. CDR3 length: 14 amino acids.

This clonotype was detected a few times. This rearrangement joins TRBV28 to TRBJ2-3, with unresolved D. The V gene lost 2 bases and the J gene lost 2 bases, with 8 bases spanning the gap. In germline, CDR1 is MDHEN, CDR2 SYDVKM. The CDR3 contains 14 residues. The CDR3 coding sequence is TGTGCCAGCAGTTTAAACGGTCCCACAGATACGCAGTATTTT. Its protein is CASSLNGPTDTQYF.